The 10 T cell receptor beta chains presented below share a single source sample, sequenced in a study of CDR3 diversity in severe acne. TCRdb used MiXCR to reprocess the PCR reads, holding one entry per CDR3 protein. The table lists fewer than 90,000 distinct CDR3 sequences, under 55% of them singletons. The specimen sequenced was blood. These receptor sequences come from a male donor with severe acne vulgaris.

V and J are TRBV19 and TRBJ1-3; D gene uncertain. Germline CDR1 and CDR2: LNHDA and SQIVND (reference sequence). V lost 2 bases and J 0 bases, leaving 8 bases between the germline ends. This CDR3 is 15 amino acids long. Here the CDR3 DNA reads TGTGCCAGTAGTATAAGCGAGAGCTCTGGAAACACCATATATTTT. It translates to CASSISESSGNTIYF.

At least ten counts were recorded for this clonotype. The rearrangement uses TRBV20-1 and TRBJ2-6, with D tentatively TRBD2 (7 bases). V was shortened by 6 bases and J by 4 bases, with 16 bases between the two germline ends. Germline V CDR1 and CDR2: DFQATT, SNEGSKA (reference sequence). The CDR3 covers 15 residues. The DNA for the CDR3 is TGCAGTGCCGGCCGGGGGGCCTTAGGGGCCAACGTCCTGACTTTC. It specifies CSAGRGALGANVLTF.

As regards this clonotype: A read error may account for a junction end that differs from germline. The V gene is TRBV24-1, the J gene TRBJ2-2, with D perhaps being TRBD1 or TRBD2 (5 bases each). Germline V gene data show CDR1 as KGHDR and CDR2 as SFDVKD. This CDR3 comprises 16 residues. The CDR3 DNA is TGTGCCACCAGTATTTCTAGGCAGGGTGGCACCGGGGAGCTGCCTTTT. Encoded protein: CATSISRQGGTGELPF.

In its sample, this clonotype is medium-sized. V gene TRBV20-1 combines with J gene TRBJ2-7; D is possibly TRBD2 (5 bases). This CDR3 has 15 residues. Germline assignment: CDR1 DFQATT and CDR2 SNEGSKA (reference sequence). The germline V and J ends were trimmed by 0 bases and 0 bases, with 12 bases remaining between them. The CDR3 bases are TGCAGTGCTAGAGATAGACTACAGAGCTCCTACGAGCAGTACTTC. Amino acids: CSARDRLQSSYEQYF.

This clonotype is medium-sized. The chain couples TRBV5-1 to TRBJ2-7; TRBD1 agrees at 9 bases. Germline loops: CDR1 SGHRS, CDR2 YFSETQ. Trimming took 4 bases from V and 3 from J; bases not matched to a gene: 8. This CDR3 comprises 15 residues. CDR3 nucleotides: TGCGCCAGCAGCACGTACGGGACAGGGTTCTACGAGCAGTACTTC. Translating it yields CASSTYGTGFYEQYF. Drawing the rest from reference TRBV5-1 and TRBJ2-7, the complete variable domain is KAGVTQTPRYLIKTRGQQVTLSCSPISGHRSVSWYQQTPGQGLQFLFEYFSETQRNKGNFPGRFSGRQFSNSRSEMNVSTLELGDSALYLCASSTYGTGFYEQYFGPGTRLTVT.

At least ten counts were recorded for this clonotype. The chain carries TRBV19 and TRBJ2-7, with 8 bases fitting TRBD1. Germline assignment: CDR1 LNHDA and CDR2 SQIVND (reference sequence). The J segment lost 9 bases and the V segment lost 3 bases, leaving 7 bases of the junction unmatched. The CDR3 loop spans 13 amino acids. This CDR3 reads CASSMWTGPGQYF. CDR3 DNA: TGTGCCAGTAGTATGTGGACAGGGCCCGGGCAGTACTTC.

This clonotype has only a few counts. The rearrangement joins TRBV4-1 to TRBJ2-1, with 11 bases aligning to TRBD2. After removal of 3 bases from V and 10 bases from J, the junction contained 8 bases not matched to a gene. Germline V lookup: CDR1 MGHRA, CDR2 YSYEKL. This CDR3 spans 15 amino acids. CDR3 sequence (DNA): TGCGCCAGCAGCCAGGCACTAGCGGGAGCAGGCGAGCAGTTCTTC. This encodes CASSQALAGAGEQFF.

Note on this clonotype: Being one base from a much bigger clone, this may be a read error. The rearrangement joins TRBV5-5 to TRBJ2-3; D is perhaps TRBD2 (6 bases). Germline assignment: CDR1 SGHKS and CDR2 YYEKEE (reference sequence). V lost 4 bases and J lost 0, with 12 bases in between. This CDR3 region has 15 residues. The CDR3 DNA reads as TGTGCCAGCAGCGTAGCGGACTGGAGCACAGATACGCAGTATTTT. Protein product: CASSVADWSTDTQYF.

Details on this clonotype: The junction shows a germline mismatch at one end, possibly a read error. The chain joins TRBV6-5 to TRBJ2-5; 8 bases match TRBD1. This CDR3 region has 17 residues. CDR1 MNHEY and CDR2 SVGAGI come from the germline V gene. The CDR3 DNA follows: TGCGCCAGCAGTTTATACCGAGGGACAGGACGACAAGAGACCCAGTACTTC. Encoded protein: CASSLYRGTGRQETQYF.

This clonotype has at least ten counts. The CDR3 spells CASSVEGTGELFF. The CDR3 bases are TGTGCCAGCAGCGTAGAGGGGACCGGGGAGCTGTTTTTT. This chain joins TRBV9 and TRBJ2-2; perhaps TRBD1 as D (5 bases). Between the trimmed V and J ends, which lost 0 bases and 5 bases, there was a span of 5 bases. CDR3 length: 13 residues. The germline gives CDR1 SGDLS, CDR2 YYNGEE.